The clone carrying this T cell receptor beta chain turned up a few times. Antigen: not known. Researchers tagged individual cDNA molecules with unique molecular identifiers. TCRdb processed the 5' RACE reads anew with MiXCR; each CDR3 protein has one entry. The repertoire holds around 67,000 distinct CDR3 sequences, with around 10% as singletons. This sample stems from a study of early T cells in non-severe SARS-CoV-2 infection. Study context: Sequencing input comprised bulk RNA from unsorted whole blood; chain pairing was not available. Study-wide points: Sequences matched to VDJdb favored anti-spike CD8 responses, while private and CD4 specificities were missed.

From germline, CDR1 is SGHDT and CDR2 YYEEEE. The V gene end was trimmed by 0 bases and the J gene end by 3 bases; junction bases not matched to a gene: 15. The CDR3 totals 19 residues. The gene calls are TRBV5-6 and TRBJ1-2; 9 bases are a match to TRBD1. The sequence came from an adult who was a healthcare worker with PCR-confirmed SARS-CoV-2 infection or an uninfected control (not recorded which). Sequencing used whole blood, obtained at baseline. CDR3 in amino acids: CASSLEIEQGAVTHYGYTF. As DNA, the CDR3 is TGTGCCAGCAGCTTGGAAATCGAACAGGGGGCAGTTACTCACTATGGCTACACCTTC.